This TCR beta chain was found in a study of control samples from healthy donors and cancer patients. Measured with immunoSEQ multiplex PCR; TCRdb has only the in-frame clones, and not every one. Among about 160,000 clones listed, under 96% were seen once. In germline, CDR1 is MNHEY, CDR2 SVGAGI. V lost 3 bases to trimming and J lost 6 bases, with 9 bases between them. The CDR3 spans 13 residues. This clone was observed a single time. Sample: blood. This sequence originates from a woman aged 25 to 39 in good health. The V gene is TRBV6-5, the J gene TRBJ1-5; no reliable D call. CDR3 nucleotide sequence: TGTGCCAGCAGTTATTCCGTAAGTCAGCCCCAGCATTTT. Translation: CASSYSVSQPQHF.